The 11 T cell receptor beta chains below come from one sample, sequenced in a study of blood T cell repertoires in COVID-19. Profiling relied on immunoSEQ multiplex PCR, and the TCRdb table lists in-frame clones only, not all of them. The sample contains 150,000 or so clones, roughly four fifths of which appear only once. Sequenced input: peripheral blood. The receptor source for this set is a woman in her fifties or sixties with COVID-19, enrolled during active disease.

The chain is built from TRBV6-6 and TRBJ2-7, with D possibly matching TRBD2 (5 bases). Trimming removed 3 bases at V and 0 bases at J, with 9 bases between. The CDR3 runs to 14 residues. Germline V gives CDR1 MNHNY, CDR2 SVGAGI (reference sequence). In DNA form, the CDR3 reads TGTGCCAGCAGTTATACTACTAGCTCCTACGAGCAGTACTTC. Protein: CASSYTTSSYEQYF.

The gene calls are TRBV7-3 and TRBJ1-1; D is ambiguous. The germline V gene has CDR1 SGHTA and CDR2 FQGTGA. The CDR3 consists of 13 residues. Trimming cost V 6 bases and J 8 bases, with 16 bases left between them. Here the CDR3 reads CASRLTAGGEAFF. The CDR3, as DNA: TGTGCCAGCAGACTAACCGCTGGCGGGGAAGCTTTCTTT.

V is TRBV11-2 and J is TRBJ1-6; possibly TRBD1 for D (5 bases). Trimming removed 3 bases from V and 15 bases from J, with 12 bases in between. The CDR3 runs to 12 residues. Germline CDR1 reads SGHAT; CDR2 reads FQNNGV. The CDR3 bases are TGTGCCAGCAGCTTCCTAGGGGAACGCCTCCACTTT. Residues: CASSFLGERLHF. Full variable domain (remainder filled in from reference TRBV11-2 and TRBJ1-6): EAGVAQSPRYKIIEKRQSVAFWCNPISGHATLYWYQQILGQGPKLLIQFQNNGVVDDSQLPKDRFSAERLKGVDSTLKIQPAKLEDSAVYLCASSFLGERLHFGNGTRLTVT.

The chain is built from TRBV6-5 and TRBJ2-1, with 13 nucleotides matching TRBD2. Germline V gene lookup returns CDR1 MNHEY and CDR2 SVGAGI. The CDR3 totals 15 residues. V dropped 6 bases and J dropped 4; count of bases not matched to a gene: 3. CDR3: CASRKTSGRYNEQFF. The DNA of the CDR3 is TGTGCCAGCAGGAAGACTAGCGGGAGGTACAATGAGCAGTTCTTC.

V gene TRBV5-1 combines with J gene TRBJ1-1, with D hard to call. This CDR3 is 16 amino acids long. Between the trimmed V and J ends, which lost 0 bases and 0 bases, there was a span of 12 bases. Germline V lookup: CDR1 SGHRS, CDR2 YFSETQ. This CDR3 is CASSLAVGGMNTEAFF. The CDR3 DNA is TGCGCCAGCAGCTTGGCCGTAGGCGGAATGAACACTGAAGCTTTCTTT.

The V and J genes are TRBV7-5 and TRBJ2-1; TRBD2 is the table's D call and was not checked against the DNA. TRBV7-5 constitutes a pseudogene. CDR3 size: 14 residues. CDR3 region: CARSPGEGHNEQFF. For the CDR3, the DNA is TGTGCCAGAAGCCCGGGAGAGGGCCACAATGAGCAGTTCTTC.

The CDR3: CSASPGTGVEGYTF. CDR3 in DNA: TGCAGTGCAAGTCCCGGGACAGGGGTGGAGGGCTACACCTTC. V is TRBV20-1 and J is TRBJ1-2; 10 nucleotides agree with TRBD1. The CDR3 extends over 14 amino acids. Per germline, CDR1 DFQATT and CDR2 SNEGSKA (reference sequence). V shed 6 bases, J shed 8 bases, and the junction held 12 bases outside the gene matches.

The chain is built from TRBV20-1 and TRBJ2-3; TRBD2 is a possible D gene (5 bases). The V end lost 5 bases, the J end lost 5 bases, and 8 bases lay between the germline ends. This CDR3 comprises 11 residues. CDR1 and CDR2 (germline): DFQATT, SNEGSKA (reference sequence). CDR3 residues: CSAPEVDTQYF. The CDR3 DNA reads as TGCAGTGCTCCGGAGGTAGATACGCAGTATTTT.

This chain links TRBV6-6 with TRBJ1-5, with TRBD1 matching over 7 bases. J lost 7 bases, V lost 3 bases, and 9 bases had no gene match. The length of the CDR3 is 15 residues. The germline gives CDR1 MNHNY, CDR2 SVGAGI (reference sequence). The CDR3 here is CASSYPDRSGQPQHF. The CDR3 coding sequence is TGTGCCAGCAGTTATCCGGACAGGTCGGGGCAGCCCCAGCATTTT.

The chain links TRBV5-1 to TRBJ1-1; D possibly corresponds to TRBD1 (6 bases). The V end lost 1 base, the J end lost 4 bases, and 14 bases lay between the germline ends. The CDR3 extends over 15 amino acids. Germline assignment: CDR1 SGHRS and CDR2 YFSETQ. The CDR3 spells CASSLWGRGPTEAFF. CDR3 DNA: TGCGCCAGCAGCTTGTGGGGCAGGGGTCCCACTGAAGCTTTCTTT. The full variable domain, in which reference TRBV5-1 and TRBJ1-1 provide the parts outside the CDR3, is KAGVTQTPRYLIKTRGQQVTLSCSPISGHRSVSWYQQTPGQGLQFLFEYFSETQRNKGNFPGRFSGRQFSNSRSEMNVSTLELGDSALYLCASSLWGRGPTEAFFGQGTRLTVV.

The chain joins TRBV3-1 (or the pseudogene TRBV3-2) to TRBJ2-3, with D perhaps TRBD2 (6 bases). CDR1 is LGHDT and CDR2 is YNNKEL in the germline V gene (reference sequence). V shed 0 bases and J shed 6 bases, with 19 bases lying between them. The CDR3 sequence is 17 residues long. CDR3 loop: CASSQDLILGGRDTQYF. The CDR3 coding sequence is TGTGCCAGCAGCCAAGATCTAATTCTCGGGGGAAGGGATACGCAGTATTTT.